These 16 T cell receptor beta chains were sequenced from one sample in a study of T-cell memory formation after mild COVID-19. MiXCR, applied by TCRdb to the 5' RACE reads, yields one record per CDR3 protein. The sample has about 120,000 distinct CDR3 sequences; over 20% are singletons. The sequenced material came from PBMCs or a T cell subset sorted from them (not recorded which). Receptors were obtained from a man between 18 and 29 years old who had mild COVID-19 (a few samples of this study predate the infection). Cell type and time point are not known.

The sample holds a few counts of this clonotype. The chain carries TRBV7-2 and TRBJ2-2; the D call may be TRBD1 or TRBD2 (5 bases each). From germline, CDR1 is SGHTA and CDR2 FQGNSA. Trimming took 6 bases from V and 4 from J, leaving 12 bases between them. The CDR3 covers 14 residues. CDR3 residues: CASSWPGRTGELFF. The CDR3 DNA reads as TGTGCCAGCAGTTGGCCGGGACGCACCGGGGAGCTGTTTTTT. Variable domain in full (rest from reference TRBV7-2 and TRBJ2-2): GAGVSQSPSNKVTEKGKDVELRCDPISGHTALYWYRQSLGQGLEFLIYFQGNSAPDKSGLPSDRFSAERTGGSVSTLTIQRTQQEDSAVYLCASSWPGRTGELFFGEGSRLTVL.

The V and J genes are TRBV6-2 or TRBV6-3 and TRBJ1-6; tentatively, D is TRBD1 (5 bases). The CDR3 contains 14 residues. V lost 4 bases to trimming and J lost 6 bases, with 10 bases between them. Germline V lookup: CDR1 MNHEY, CDR2 SVGEGT. The CDR3 nucleotides are TGTGCCAGCAGTTGGGGGACGGCTAATTCACCCCTCCACTTT. As protein: CASSWGTANSPLHF.

This CDR3 reads CASSHSREPYEQYF. CDR3 DNA: TGTGCCAGCAGCCATTCCAGGGAACCCTACGAGCAGTACTTC. This sequence joins TRBV14 and TRBJ2-7; D might be TRBD1 (5 bases). This CDR3 comprises 14 residues. Per the germline V gene, CDR1 is SGHDN and CDR2 is FVKESK. Trimming took off 3 bases at V and 2 bases at J, with 11 bases between the two ends.

This clonotype showed up just a few times. The chain uses TRBV9 and TRBJ2-5, with 8 bases that match TRBD1. The CDR3 covers 15 residues. V lost 4 bases to trimming and J lost 4 bases; unmatched junction nucleotides: 9. Germline V gives CDR1 SGDLS, CDR2 YYNGEE. CDR3 bases: TGTGCCAGCAGCACCCGACAGGGGCGGATAGAGACCCAGTACTTC. Its translation: CASSTRQGRIETQYF.

The chain is built from TRBV10-1 and TRBJ2-1; D unresolved. CDR3 length: 13 amino acids. The V end was cut by 4 bases, the J end by 2 bases, with 6 bases between. Germline lookup yields CDR1 WNHNN and CDR2 SYGVQD (reference sequence). The CDR3 region is CASSVGPYNEQFF. DNA for the CDR3: TGCGCCAGCAGTGTCGGCCCCTACAATGAGCAGTTCTTC.

This chain uses TRBV27 with TRBJ2-5; D gene unclear. In germline, CDR1 is MNHEY, CDR2 SMNVEV (reference sequence). CDR3 length equals 14 residues. V was shortened by 5 bases and J by 7 bases, with 17 bases between the two germline ends. The CDR3 protein is CASSPTLGWGTQYF. The CDR3 coding sequence is TGTGCCAGCAGTCCAACACTTGGTTGGGGGACCCAGTACTTC.

This clonotype showed up just a few times. V usage is TRBV7-3 and J usage is TRBJ2-3, with D possibly matching TRBD1 (6 bases). This CDR3 is built from 15 residues. V was shortened by 5 bases and J by 1 base, with 13 bases between the two germline ends. The germline V gene encodes CDR1 SGHTA and CDR2 FQGTGA. Here the CDR3 reads CASSQGQIGTDTQYF. The CDR3 nucleotides read TGTGCCAGCAGCCAAGGACAGATAGGCACAGATACGCAGTATTTT.

This clonotype occurred a few times. The chain is built from TRBV4-1 and TRBJ2-7; D perhaps matches TRBD1 (7 bases). Deletions cut 5 bases from V and 1 base from J, with 15 bases between. Germline V gene lookup returns CDR1 MGHRA and CDR2 YSYEKL. The CDR3 has 15 residues. CDR3 loop: CASSARDSISYEQYF. For the CDR3, the DNA is TGCGCCAGCAGCGCGCGGGACAGTATTTCCTACGAGCAGTACTTC.

This clonotype turned up a few times. This chain uses TRBV20-1 with TRBJ2-2; D possibly corresponds to TRBD1 (6 bases). There are 12 residues in the CDR3. The V gene's germline CDR1 is DFQATT and CDR2 SNEGSKA (reference sequence). V was cut by 6 bases and J by 6 bases, with 11 bases left in between. The CDR3 nucleotides are TGCAGTGCAACAGGGAGACCCGGGGAGCTGTTTTTT. Translating it yields CSATGRPGELFF.

This sequence joins TRBV4-1 and TRBJ2-7; D ambiguous. The length of the CDR3 is 13 residues. Trimming took off 0 bases at V and 3 bases at J, with 6 bases between the two ends. Germline-derived CDR1 and CDR2 are MGHRA and YSYEKL. The CDR3 DNA follows: TGCGCCAGCAGCCAAGACCTCTACTACGAGCAGTACGTC. Its translation: CASSQDLYYEQYV.

In its sample, this clonotype was seen a few times. This sequence joins TRBV27 and TRBJ2-2; D is ambiguous. Per germline, CDR1 MNHEY and CDR2 SMNVEV (reference sequence). Trimming took off 1 base at V and 7 bases at J, with 4 bases between the two ends. The CDR3 spans 12 residues. The CDR3 region is CASSLFGGELFF. The CDR3 bases are TGTGCCAGCAGTTTATTCGGCGGGGAGCTGTTTTTT.

The V gene is TRBV28, the J gene TRBJ1-5, with D unresolved. The CDR3 sequence is 12 residues long. Germline V gene lookup returns CDR1 MDHEN and CDR2 SYDVKM. Trimming shortened V by 6 bases and J by 5 bases, and 8 bases separated the two germline ends. The CDR3 nucleotides are TGTGCCAGCAGGCCGGCGGATCAGCCCCAGCATTTT. This codes for CASRPADQPQHF.

The chain recombines TRBV5-1 with TRBJ2-1, with 7 bases aligning to TRBD1. The germline CDR1 and CDR2 sequences are SGHRS and YFSETQ. The CDR3 consists of 14 residues. V was pared by 5 bases and J by 3 bases, with 5 bases of the junction left unmatched. The chain's CDR3 is CASRLYRGYNEQFF. CDR3 DNA: TGCGCCAGCAGACTCTACAGGGGCTACAATGAGCAGTTCTTC.

This clonotype has a handful of counts. The rearrangement uses TRBV4-1 and TRBJ2-3; 10 nucleotides align to TRBD1. The V segment lost 3 bases and the J segment 4 bases; nucleotides outside the gene matches: 7. CDR3 length equals 16 residues. The germline gives CDR1 MGHRA, CDR2 YSYEKL. The CDR3: CASSQPGQGFSDTQYF. The CDR3, as DNA: TGCGCCAGCAGCCAGCCGGGACAGGGGTTTTCAGATACGCAGTATTTT.

The chain employs TRBV4-2 and TRBJ1-2; D may be TRBD1 (5 bases). The V gene lost 1 base and the J gene lost 4 bases, with 16 bases spanning the gap. Germline loops: CDR1 LGHNA, CDR2 YNFKEQ. The CDR3 runs 16 residues. CDR3 bases: TGTGCCAGCAGCCAAGCCCCCCTAGGGGCGGGCTATGGCTACACCTTC. Protein product: CASSQAPLGAGYGYTF.

The gene calls are TRBV4-3 and TRBJ1-4; D remains ambiguous. The V and J ends lost 4 bases and 4 bases respectively, with 13 bases between them. The CDR3 sequence is 15 residues long. Germline-derived CDR1 and CDR2 are LGHNA and YSLEER. CDR3 DNA sequence: TGCGCCAGCAGCCCCCGGGGAAAGGATAATGAAAAACTGTTTTTT. Translation: CASSPRGKDNEKLFF.